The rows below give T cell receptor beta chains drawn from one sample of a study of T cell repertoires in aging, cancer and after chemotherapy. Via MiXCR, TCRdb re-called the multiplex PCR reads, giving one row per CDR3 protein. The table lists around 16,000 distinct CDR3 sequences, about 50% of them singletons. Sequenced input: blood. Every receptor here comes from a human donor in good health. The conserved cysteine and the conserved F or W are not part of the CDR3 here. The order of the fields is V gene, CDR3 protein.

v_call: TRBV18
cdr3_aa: ASSPGQSTYEQY

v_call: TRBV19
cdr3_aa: ASSIKGVATNEKLF

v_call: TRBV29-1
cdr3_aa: SVSTGTTEKLF

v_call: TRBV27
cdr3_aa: ASSRKGVITGELF

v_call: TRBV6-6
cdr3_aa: ASSYYTLFSYEQY

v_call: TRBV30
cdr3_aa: AWRRQGADEQY

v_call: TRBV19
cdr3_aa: ASSIGTGANTEAF

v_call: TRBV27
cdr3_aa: ASSLGEAYQETQY

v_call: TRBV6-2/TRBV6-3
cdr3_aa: ASSHTLTRAGADTQY

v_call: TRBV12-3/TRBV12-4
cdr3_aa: ASSLRGTDEQY

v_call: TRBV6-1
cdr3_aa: ASSPGGLAGETQY

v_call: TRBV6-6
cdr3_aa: ASSYEREGYNEQF

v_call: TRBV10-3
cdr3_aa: AISEGDRGGEKLF

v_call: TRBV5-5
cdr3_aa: ASTQSLAERYEQY

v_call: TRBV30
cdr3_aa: AWSQGTGELF

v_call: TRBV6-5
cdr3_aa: ASSYRGDEAF

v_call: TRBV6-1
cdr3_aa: AVDRASYEQY

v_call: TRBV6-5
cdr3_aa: ASGTVYEQF

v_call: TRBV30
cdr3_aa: AWSGGVAGEGETQY

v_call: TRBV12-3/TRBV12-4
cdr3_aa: ASSLVLRFGTSGANYNEQF

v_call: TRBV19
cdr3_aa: ASTDRGRKETQY

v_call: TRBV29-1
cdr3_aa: SVESFNEQF

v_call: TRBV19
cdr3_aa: ASSLRGYYGYT

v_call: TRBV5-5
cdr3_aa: ASTLAPPPSSYEQY

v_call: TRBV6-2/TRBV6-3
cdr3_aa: ASHDRTNQPQH

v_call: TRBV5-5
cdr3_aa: ASSSGTSGRYEQY

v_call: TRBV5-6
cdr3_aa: ASSWWGISNEQY

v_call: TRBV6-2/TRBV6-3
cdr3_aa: ASSYGRYSYNEQF

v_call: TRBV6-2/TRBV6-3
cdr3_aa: ASSLGLASTDTQY

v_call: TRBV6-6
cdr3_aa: ASQPTGASYEQY

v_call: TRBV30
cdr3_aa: AWSTRWDTEAF

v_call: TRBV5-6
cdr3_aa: ASSLGYGYNEQF

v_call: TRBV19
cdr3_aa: ASKQTTSSYNEQF

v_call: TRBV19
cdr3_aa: ASRDGGRGNTGELF

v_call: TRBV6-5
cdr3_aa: ASGYIRGDNEQF

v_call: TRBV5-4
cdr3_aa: ASSLGAGDSPLH

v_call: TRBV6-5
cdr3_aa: ASSARDRVASGANVLT

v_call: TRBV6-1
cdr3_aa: ASYSTPRDGGTDTQY

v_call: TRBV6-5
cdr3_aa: ASSTTSEGGTDTQY

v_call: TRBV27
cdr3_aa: ASADLISTDTQY

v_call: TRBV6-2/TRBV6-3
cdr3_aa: ASSYQGLPQH

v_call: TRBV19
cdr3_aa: ASSIGSSNSPLH

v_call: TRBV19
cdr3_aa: ASSKYRDTEAF

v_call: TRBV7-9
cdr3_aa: ASSSDRGRLSYGYT

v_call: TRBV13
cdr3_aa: ASSWALAAGANVLT

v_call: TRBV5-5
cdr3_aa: ASRGGGATGELF

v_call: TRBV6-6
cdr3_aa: ASSPRSNQPQH

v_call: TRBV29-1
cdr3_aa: SAGPGPPYEQY

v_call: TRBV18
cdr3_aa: ASSPWRLGNTQY